The 2 T cell receptor beta chains below come from one sample, sequenced in a study of shared clonotypes between healthy human individuals. The assay was immunoSEQ multiplex PCR, and TCRdb's table has in-frame clones only and misses some. Found here are about 490,000 clones, more than 75% of them singletons; the top ten hold about 11%. The specimen sequenced was PBMCs. All receptors derive from a woman aged 40 to 50 in good health. Some clones in this sample may be carry-over from other donors' samples.

In its sample, this clone was seen a few times. The chain has TRBV30 and TRBJ2-3; 9 bases map to TRBD2. Looked up from germline, CDR1 is GTSNPN and CDR2 is SVGIG (reference sequence). The CDR3 is 16 residues long. V was pared by 0 bases and J by 4 bases, with 8 bases of the junction left unmatched. In nucleotides, the CDR3 is TGTGCCTGGAGTGTAACCTTGACTAGCGGATCAGATACGCAGTATTTT. Translated, it gives CAWSVTLTSGSDTQYF.

Only a few counts were recorded for this clone. The CDR3 nucleotides are TGTGCCAGCAGCCCGGGACCCCTAGAGACCCAGTACTTC. As protein: CASSPGPLETQYF. The rearrangement links TRBV5-6 to TRBJ2-5, with D perhaps assigned TRBD1 or TRBD2 (5 bases each). The CDR3 loop spans 13 amino acids. Trimming stripped 4 bases from V and 4 bases from J, with 11 bases between. CDR1 and CDR2 (germline): SGHDT, YYEEEE.